These 21 T cell receptor beta chains were sequenced from one sample in a study of T cell responses to AZD1222 COVID-19 vaccine. Method: immunoSEQ multiplex PCR; TCRdb's copy keeps in-frame clones and lacks some. Of 55,000 to 65,000 clones listed, about 80% were seen once; the top ten hold roughly 3.5%. Sequencing was performed on peripheral blood, taken 28 days after the second AZD1222 dose. The source of these receptors is an adult who received the AZD1222 COVID-19 vaccine.

CDR3 DNA: TGTGCCAGCCAGTCTGTCAGGCAAGCTTTCTTT. The encoded protein is CASQSVRQAFF. The chain is built from TRBV28 and TRBJ1-1; D is ambiguous. Germline-derived CDR1 and CDR2 are MDHEN and SYDVKM. V lost 8 bases to trimming and J lost 9 bases, with 13 bases between them. This CDR3 comprises 11 residues.

Comments on this clone: A read error may produce the germline difference seen at one junction end. V and J are TRBV11-3 and TRBJ1-3; D not resolved. Germline loops: CDR1 SGHNT, CDR2 YENEEA. The CDR3 length is 14 residues. CDR3 DNA sequence: TGTACCAGCAGCTCTTTCGACTCTGGAAACACCATATATTTT. Amino acid sequence: CTSSSFDSGNTIYF.

The chain combines TRBV19 with TRBJ1-1; D unclear. Germline lookup yields CDR1 LNHDA and CDR2 SQIVND (reference sequence). This CDR3 spans 14 amino acids. Trimming removed 6 bases at V and 1 base at J, with 12 bases between. The CDR3 sequence: CASSDGRRNTEAFF. The DNA for the CDR3 is TGTGCCAGTAGCGATGGACGGAGGAACACTGAAGCTTTCTTT.

The chain is built from TRBV24-1 and TRBJ2-5; D not resolved. V was trimmed by 4 bases and J by 2 bases, leaving 7 bases between them. CDR3 length: 13 amino acids. Germline V gene lookup returns CDR1 KGHDR and CDR2 SFDVKD. This CDR3 is CATSEQNQETQYF. The CDR3 nucleotides read TGTGCCACCAGTGAACAGAATCAAGAGACCCAGTACTTC.

This clone was counted once. The chain links TRBV18 to TRBJ2-1, with D perhaps TRBD2 (5 bases). Germline CDR1 is KGHSH and CDR2 is LQKENI. The CDR3 totals 15 residues. Trimming stripped 5 bases from V and 6 bases from J, with 17 bases between. The CDR3 reads CASSWGADLSNEQFF. The CDR3 region has the DNA TGTGCCAGCTCATGGGGAGCCGACCTATCCAATGAGCAGTTCTTC.

This clone was counted a few times. The chain has TRBV6-5 and TRBJ1-6, with TRBD1 as a possible D gene (6 bases). CDR3 length equals 15 residues. Germline loops: CDR1 MNHEY, CDR2 SVGAGI. Deletions cut 7 bases from V and 7 bases from J, with 17 bases between. The CDR3 bases are TGTGCCAGCATCCTAGCGTCAGGGGACAATTCACCCCTCCACTTT. Its protein is CASILASGDNSPLHF.

This clone was seen only a few times. The chain couples TRBV3-1 (or the pseudogene TRBV3-2) to TRBJ2-7; D unclear. CDR1 LGHDT and CDR2 YNNKEL come from the germline V gene (reference sequence). The CDR3 runs to 13 residues. Trimming took off 1 base at V and 5 bases at J, with 9 bases between the two ends. CDR3: CASSQARVNEQYF. CDR3 nucleotide sequence: TGTGCCAGCAGCCAAGCTCGGGTGAACGAGCAGTACTTC.

This clone was recorded a few times. The genes are TRBV4-3 and TRBJ2-1; 7 bases map to TRBD1. This CDR3 has 15 amino acids. Trimming cost V 1 base and J 8 bases; bases outside gene matches: 8. CDR1 is LGHNA and CDR2 is YSLEER in the germline V gene. The CDR3 spells CASSQVSTGIHEQFF. The CDR3 DNA is TGCGCCAGCAGCCAAGTATCGACAGGGATCCATGAGCAGTTCTTC.

V is TRBV7-2 and J is TRBJ1-5; possible D gene TRBD1, 5 bases. This CDR3 comprises 15 residues. Germline assignment: CDR1 SGHTA and CDR2 FQGNSA. The V end lost 2 bases, the J end lost 6 bases, and 14 bases lay between the germline ends. CDR3 nucleotide sequence: TGTGCCAGCAGCTTAAAACGGGGCGAGGGTCAGCCCCAGCATTTT. Translated, it gives CASSLKRGEGQPQHF.

This chain links TRBV11-3 with TRBJ1-1; possible D gene TRBD1, 5 bases. The V gene lost 3 bases and the J gene lost 7 bases, with 24 bases spanning the gap. Germline V gene data show CDR1 as SGHNT and CDR2 as YENEEA. The CDR3 sequence is 17 residues long. CDR3 sequence reads: CASSLYLGGAVVGEAFF. In nucleotides, the CDR3 is TGTGCCAGCAGCTTGTACCTGGGTGGGGCAGTCGTCGGTGAAGCTTTCTTT.

The V call is TRBV5-1, the J call TRBJ2-7; 11 bases are a match to TRBD2. With V trimmed by 0 bases and J by 3 bases, 2 bases remained unmatched. The CDR3 spans 15 residues. CDR1 and CDR2 from the germline V gene are SGHRS and YFSETQ. The CDR3 region has the DNA TGCGCCAGCAGCTTGGGACTAGCGGGGATCTACGAGCAGTACTTC. Translated, it gives CASSLGLAGIYEQYF.

The chain combines TRBV28 with TRBJ2-1; TRBD1 agrees at 12 bases. The CDR3 sequence is 16 residues long. V was clipped by 6 bases and J by 9 bases; unmatched bases: 12. Germline loops: CDR1 MDHEN, CDR2 SYDVKM. The CDR3 sequence is CASSPIWDRGRIEQFF. The DNA of the CDR3 is TGTGCCAGCAGCCCAATCTGGGACAGGGGGCGGATTGAGCAGTTCTTC. The entire variable domain, with the rest obtained from reference TRBV28 and TRBJ2-1, is as follows: DVKVTQSSRYLVKRTGEKVFLECVQDMDHENMFWYRQDPGLGLRLIYFSYDVKMKEKGDIPEGYSVSREKKERFSLILESASTNQTSMYLCASSPIWDRGRIEQFFGPGTRLTVL.

The chain uses TRBV11-2 and TRBJ2-1; TRBD2 aligns across 11 bases. This CDR3 comprises 15 residues. Germline CDR1 reads SGHAT; CDR2 reads FQNNGV. V was pared by 5 bases and J by 4 bases, with 4 bases of the junction left unmatched. In DNA form, the CDR3 reads TGTGCCAGCAGCAAGACTAGCGGGGCTTACAATGAGCAGTTCTTC. It codes for CASSKTSGAYNEQFF.

This rearrangement joins TRBV28 to TRBJ2-1; D ambiguous. The CDR3 totals 13 residues. Germline V gene lookup returns CDR1 MDHEN and CDR2 SYDVKM. V was clipped by 2 bases and J by 6 bases, with 8 bases between them. CDR3 DNA sequence: TGTGCCAGCAGTTTAGTCGGGTTCAATGAGCAGTTCTTC. It encodes CASSLVGFNEQFF.

This chain links TRBV10-3 with TRBJ2-7, with 7 nucleotides matching TRBD1. The V segment lost 6 bases and the J segment 3 bases; nucleotides outside the gene matches: 8. This CDR3 spans 14 amino acids. The V gene's germline CDR1 is ENHRY and CDR2 SYGVKD. The CDR3 DNA reads TGTGCCATCAGGAGCACAGGGGATCACTACGAGCAGTACTTC. This gives the protein CAIRSTGDHYEQYF.

The rearrangement uses TRBV7-8 and TRBJ2-1; D call uncertain. This CDR3 has 15 amino acids. V was clipped by 1 base and J by 4 bases, with 11 bases between them. The germline V gene encodes CDR1 SGHVS and CDR2 FQNEAQ. In DNA form, the CDR3 reads TGTGCCAGCAGCTTAGAAGTTCGGGCTTACAATGAGCAGTTCTTC. Its protein is CASSLEVRAYNEQFF. The full variable domain, in which reference TRBV7-8 and TRBJ2-1 provide the parts outside the CDR3, is GAGVSQSPRYKVAKRGQDVALRCDPISGHVSLFWYQQALGQGPEFLTYFQNEAQLDKSGLPSDRFFAERPEGSVSTLKIQRTQQEDSAVYLCASSLEVRAYNEQFFGPGTRLTVL.

This clone was counted once. This rearrangement joins TRBV7-8 to TRBJ1-2; TRBD1 might be the D (5 bases). Germline assignment: CDR1 SGHVS and CDR2 FQNEAQ. This CDR3 is built from 14 residues. V lost 5 bases, J lost 4 bases, and 14 bases lay in between. The CDR3 loop is CASSLGTASYGYTF. The CDR3 DNA reads as TGTGCCAGCAGCCTTGGGACGGCTTCCTATGGCTACACCTTC. Looking up the rest from reference TRBV7-8 and TRBJ1-2 gives the full variable domain: GAGVSQSPRYKVAKRGQDVALRCDPISGHVSLFWYQQALGQGPEFLTYFQNEAQLDKSGLPSDRFFAERPEGSVSTLKIQRTQQEDSAVYLCASSLGTASYGYTFGSGTRLTVV.

The genes are TRBV3-1 (or the pseudogene TRBV3-2) and TRBJ1-1; D not certain. Trimming shortened V by 4 bases and J by 5 bases, and 14 bases separated the two germline ends. Germline values: CDR1 LGHDT, CDR2 YNNKEL (reference sequence). The CDR3 runs 14 residues. CDR3 bases: TGTGCCAGCAGCCCCCGCAGAGTGGTGACTGAAGCTTTCTTT. Protein product: CASSPRRVVTEAFF.

The genes are TRBV2 and TRBJ1-1; maybe TRBD1 (5 bases). The CDR3 extends over 12 amino acids. Germline CDR1 reads SNHLY; CDR2 reads FYNNEI. Trimming stripped 4 bases from V and 8 bases from J, with 11 bases between. This chain's CDR3 is CASSGNWGEAFF. The CDR3 DNA sequence: TGTGCCAGCAGTGGTAATTGGGGGGAAGCTTTCTTT.

The chain is built from TRBV18 and TRBJ1-3; 8 bases are shared with TRBD1. The CDR3 length is 18 residues. Germline trimming cut 1 base from V and 1 base from J; bases unmatched to any gene: 9. The germline V gene encodes CDR1 KGHSH and CDR2 LQKENI. The CDR3 loop reads CASSPRAPTGESGNTIYF. CDR3 coding DNA: TGTGCCAGCTCACCACGAGCGCCGACAGGGGAGTCTGGAAACACCATATATTTT.

J is TRBJ1-5 and V is TRBV28; D ambiguous. Per the germline V gene, CDR1 is MDHEN and CDR2 is SYDVKM. V lost 2 bases and J 3 bases, leaving 11 bases between the germline ends. The CDR3 sequence is 15 residues long. The CDR3 spells CASSLGGPFNQPQHF. DNA for the CDR3: TGTGCCAGCAGTTTAGGCGGCCCCTTCAATCAGCCCCAGCATTTT.